This T cell receptor (beta chain) was documented in a study of T-cell reconstitution after alpha-beta-depleted transplantation in children. The table lists this clonotype with many counts. The CDR3 covers 15 residues. Looked up from germline, CDR1 is SGHRS and CDR2 is YFSETQ. V trimming: 4 bases; J trimming: 1 base; junction bases outside the gene matches: 6. This sample's TCRbeta library carried unique molecular identifier barcodes. MiXCR, run by TCRdb on the PCR reads, gives a single entry per CDR3 protein. This table has a few hundred thousand distinct CDR3 sequences, roughly a tenth appearing once.

The chain carries TRBV5-1 and TRBJ1-1, with 8 bases matching TRBD1. The sequences come from PBMCs from the stem cell graft donor, collected from the stem cell graft. The source of this sequence is a human donor who donated a stem cell graft to a child with SCID. In DNA, the CDR3 is TGCGCCAGCAGCGAACAGGGGGTGAAGAACACTGAAGCTTTCTTT. Residues: CASSEQGVKNTEAFF. The full variable domain, completed using reference TRBV5-1 and TRBJ1-1, is KAGVTQTPRYLIKTRGQQVTLSCSPISGHRSVSWYQQTPGQGLQFLFEYFSETQRNKGNFPGRFSGRQFSNSRSEMNVSTLELGDSALYLCASSEQGVKNTEAFFGQGTRLTVV.